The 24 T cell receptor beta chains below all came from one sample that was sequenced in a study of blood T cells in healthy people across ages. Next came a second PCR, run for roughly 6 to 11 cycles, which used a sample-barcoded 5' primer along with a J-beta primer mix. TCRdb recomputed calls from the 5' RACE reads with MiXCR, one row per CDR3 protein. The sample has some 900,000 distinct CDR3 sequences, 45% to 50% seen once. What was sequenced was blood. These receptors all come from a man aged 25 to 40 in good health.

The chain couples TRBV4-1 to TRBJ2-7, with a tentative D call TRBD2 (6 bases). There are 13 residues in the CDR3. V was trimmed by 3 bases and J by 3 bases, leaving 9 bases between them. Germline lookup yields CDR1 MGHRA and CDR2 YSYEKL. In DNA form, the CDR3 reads TGCGCCAGCAGCCAGGGGGGTGACTACGAGCAGTACTTC. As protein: CASSQGGDYEQYF.

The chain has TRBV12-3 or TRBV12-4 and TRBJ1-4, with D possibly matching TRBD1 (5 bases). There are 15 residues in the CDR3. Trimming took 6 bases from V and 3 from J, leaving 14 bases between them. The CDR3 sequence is CASRTRGGPNEKLFF. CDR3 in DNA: TGTGCCAGCAGGACGAGGGGTGGTCCTAATGAAAAACTGTTTTTT.

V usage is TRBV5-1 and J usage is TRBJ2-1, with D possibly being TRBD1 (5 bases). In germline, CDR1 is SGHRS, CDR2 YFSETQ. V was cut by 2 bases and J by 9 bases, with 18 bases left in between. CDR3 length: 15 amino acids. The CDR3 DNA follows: TGCGCCAGCAGCTTCCGAACAGGTGGGGAAATTGAGCAGTTCTTC. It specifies CASSFRTGGEIEQFF.

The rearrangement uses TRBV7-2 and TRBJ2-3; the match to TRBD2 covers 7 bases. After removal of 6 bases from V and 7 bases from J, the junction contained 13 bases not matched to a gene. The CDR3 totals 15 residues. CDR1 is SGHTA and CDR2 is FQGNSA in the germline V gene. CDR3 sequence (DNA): TGTGCCAGCAGGACCCCAGGCGCAGCGGGGCATACGCAGTATTTT. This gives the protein CASRTPGAAGHTQYF.

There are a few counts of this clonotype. The CDR3 nucleotides read TGTGCCAGCAGTTACTCGTTCGCTAGCGGGGGGCACCAAGAGACCCAGTACTTC. Translation gives CASSYSFASGGHQETQYF. V gene TRBV6-5 combines with J gene TRBJ2-5, with 11 bases identical to TRBD2. The V gene end was trimmed by 0 bases and the J gene end by 0 bases; junction bases not matched to a gene: 6. The CDR3 has 18 residues. Germline V CDR1 and CDR2: MNHEY, SVGAGI.

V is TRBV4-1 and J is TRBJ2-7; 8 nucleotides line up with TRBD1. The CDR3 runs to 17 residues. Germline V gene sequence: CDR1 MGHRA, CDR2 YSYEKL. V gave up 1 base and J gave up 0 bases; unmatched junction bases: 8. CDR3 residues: CASSQGETGAGSYEQYF. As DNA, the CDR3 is TGCGCCAGCAGCCAAGGAGAGACAGGGGCAGGCTCCTACGAGCAGTACTTC.

CDR3 DNA sequence: TGTGCCAGCAGCGTAGATGGCGGCTATGGCTACACCTTC. Translating gives CASSVDGGYGYTF. J is TRBJ1-2 and V is TRBV9; no clear D. This CDR3 is built from 13 residues. Per germline, CDR1 SGDLS and CDR2 YYNGEE. V lost 0 bases and J 4 bases, leaving 7 bases between the germline ends. The whole variable domain, filled in from reference TRBV9 and TRBJ1-2, reads DSGVTQTPKHLITATGQRVTLRCSPRSGDLSVYWYQQSLDQGLQFLIQYYNGEERAKGNILERFSAQQFPDLHSELNLSSLELGDSALYFCASSVDGGYGYTFGSGTRLTVV.

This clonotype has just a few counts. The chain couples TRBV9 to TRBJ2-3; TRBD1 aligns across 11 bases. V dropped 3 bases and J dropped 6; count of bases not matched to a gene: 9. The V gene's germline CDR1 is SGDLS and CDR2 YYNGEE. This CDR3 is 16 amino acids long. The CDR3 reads CASSDRTGGSMDTQYF. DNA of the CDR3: TGTGCCAGCAGCGACCGGACAGGGGGCTCGATGGATACGCAGTATTTT.

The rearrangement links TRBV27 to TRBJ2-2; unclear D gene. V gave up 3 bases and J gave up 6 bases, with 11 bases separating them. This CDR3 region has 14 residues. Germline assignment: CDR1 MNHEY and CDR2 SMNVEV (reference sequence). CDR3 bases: TGTGCCAGCAGTTTCGGCCCATCCTCCGGGGAGCTGTTTTTT. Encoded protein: CASSFGPSSGELFF.

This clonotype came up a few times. The CDR3 here is CSATHKGYGYTF. The CDR3 coding sequence is TGCAGTGCCACGCATAAGGGCTATGGCTACACCTTC. V and J are TRBV20-1 and TRBJ1-2; unclear D gene. This CDR3 comprises 12 residues. V was cut by 6 bases and J by 4 bases, with 12 bases left in between. The germline V gene encodes CDR1 DFQATT and CDR2 SNEGSKA (reference sequence).

The CDR3 loop is CAISPGLAAEDTQYF. Here the CDR3 DNA reads TGTGCCATCTCACCAGGACTAGCGGCGGAGGATACGCAGTATTTT. This chain uses TRBV11-3 with TRBJ2-3, with 10 bases lining up with TRBD2. CDR3 length equals 15 residues. The J segment lost 6 bases and the V segment lost 10 bases, leaving 13 bases of the junction unmatched. Germline CDR1 and CDR2: SGHNT and YENEEA.

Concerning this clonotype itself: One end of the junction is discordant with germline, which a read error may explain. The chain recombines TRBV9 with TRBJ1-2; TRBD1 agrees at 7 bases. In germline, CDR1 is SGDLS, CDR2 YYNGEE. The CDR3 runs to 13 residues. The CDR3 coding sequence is TGTGCCAGCAGCAGACAGGGTAACTATGGCCACACCTTC. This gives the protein CASSRQGNYGHTF.

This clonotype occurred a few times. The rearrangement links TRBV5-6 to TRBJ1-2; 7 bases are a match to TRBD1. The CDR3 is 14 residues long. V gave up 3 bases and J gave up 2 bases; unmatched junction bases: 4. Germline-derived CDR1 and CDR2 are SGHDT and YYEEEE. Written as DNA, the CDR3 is TGTGCCAGCAGCTCATGGACAGGAAACTATGGCTACACCTTC. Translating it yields CASSSWTGNYGYTF.

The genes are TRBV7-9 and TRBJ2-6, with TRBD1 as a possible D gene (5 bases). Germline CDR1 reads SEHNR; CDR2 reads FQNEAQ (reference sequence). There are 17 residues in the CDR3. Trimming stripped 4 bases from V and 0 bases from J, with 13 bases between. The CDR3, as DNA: TGTGCCAGCAGCTCAGAAACCGACAGCTCTGGGGCCAACGTCCTGACTTTC. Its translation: CASSSETDSSGANVLTF.

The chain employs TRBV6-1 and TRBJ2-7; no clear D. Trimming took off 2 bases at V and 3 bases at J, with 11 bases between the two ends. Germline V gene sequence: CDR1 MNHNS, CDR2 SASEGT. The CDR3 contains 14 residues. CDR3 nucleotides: TGTGCCAGCAGTGAAATGACACATAGCTACGAGCAGTACTTC. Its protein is CASSEMTHSYEQYF.

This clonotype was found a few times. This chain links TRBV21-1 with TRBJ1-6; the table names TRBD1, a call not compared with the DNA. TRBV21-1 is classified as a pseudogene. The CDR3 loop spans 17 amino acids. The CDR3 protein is CASSTLCRGRHNSPLHF. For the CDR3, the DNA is TGTGCCAGCAGCACTCTTTGCCGGGGACGGCATAATTCACCCCTCCACTTT.

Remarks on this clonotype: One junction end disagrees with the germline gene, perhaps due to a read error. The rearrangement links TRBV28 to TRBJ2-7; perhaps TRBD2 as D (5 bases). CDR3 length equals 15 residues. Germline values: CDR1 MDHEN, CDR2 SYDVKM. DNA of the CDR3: TGTGCCTGCAGTTCTAGCCCTGCGGTTTCCTACGAGCAGTACTTC. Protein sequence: CACSSSPAVSYEQYF.

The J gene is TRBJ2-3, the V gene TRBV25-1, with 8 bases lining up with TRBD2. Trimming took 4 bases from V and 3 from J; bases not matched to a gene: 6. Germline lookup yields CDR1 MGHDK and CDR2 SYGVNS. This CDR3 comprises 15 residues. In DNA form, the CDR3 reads TGTGCCAGCAGTGTATCGGCGGGGGGAACAGATACGCAGTATTTT. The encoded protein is CASSVSAGGTDTQYF. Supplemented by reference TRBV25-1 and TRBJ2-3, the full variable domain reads EADIYQTPRYLVIGTGKKITLECSQTMGHDKMYWYQQDPGMELHLIHYSYGVNSTEKGDLSSESTVSRIRTEHFPLTLESARPSHTSQYLCASSVSAGGTDTQYFGPGTRLTVL.

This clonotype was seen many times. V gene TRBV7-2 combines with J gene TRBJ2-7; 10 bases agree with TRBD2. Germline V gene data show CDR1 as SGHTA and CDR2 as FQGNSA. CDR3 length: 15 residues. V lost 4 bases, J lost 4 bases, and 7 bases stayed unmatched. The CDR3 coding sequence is TGTGCCAGCAGCTCGAACTTAGCGGGGGGTTACGAGCAGTACTTC. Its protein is CASSSNLAGGYEQYF.

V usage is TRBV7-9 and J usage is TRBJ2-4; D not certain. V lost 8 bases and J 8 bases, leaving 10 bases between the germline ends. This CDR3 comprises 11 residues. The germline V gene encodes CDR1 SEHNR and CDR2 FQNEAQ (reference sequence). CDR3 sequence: CASGQVDIQYF. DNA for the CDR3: TGTGCCAGCGGTCAAGTAGACATTCAGTACTTC.

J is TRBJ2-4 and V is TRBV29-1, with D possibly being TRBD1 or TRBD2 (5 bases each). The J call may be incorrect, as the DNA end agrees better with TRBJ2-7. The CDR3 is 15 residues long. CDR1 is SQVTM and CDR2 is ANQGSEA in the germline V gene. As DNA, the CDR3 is TGCAGCGTTGGGCCTGTCGGGACGGAGCCCTACGAGCAGTACTTC. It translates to CSVGPVGTEPYEQYF.

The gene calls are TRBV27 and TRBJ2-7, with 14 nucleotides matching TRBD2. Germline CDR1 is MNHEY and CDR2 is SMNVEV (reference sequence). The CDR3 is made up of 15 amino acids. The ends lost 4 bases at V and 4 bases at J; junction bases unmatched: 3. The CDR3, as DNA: TGTGCCAGCAGTTGGGGGACTAGCGGGGGTTACGAGCAGTACTTC. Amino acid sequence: CASSWGTSGGYEQYF.

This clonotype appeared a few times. For the CDR3, the DNA is TGTGCCAGCAGTTTATACCCGCTCGGGACAGGGGTAGATACGCAGTATTTT. Its translation: CASSLYPLGTGVDTQYF. The genes are TRBV28 and TRBJ2-3; 10 nucleotides agree with TRBD1. V was pared by 1 base and J by 5 bases, with 9 bases of the junction left unmatched. Germline CDR1 and CDR2: MDHEN and SYDVKM. The CDR3 extends over 17 amino acids.

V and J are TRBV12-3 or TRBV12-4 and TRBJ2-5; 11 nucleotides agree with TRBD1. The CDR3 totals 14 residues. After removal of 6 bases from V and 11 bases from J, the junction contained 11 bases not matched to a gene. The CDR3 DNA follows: TGTGCCAGCAGCCTTGGACAGGGGGCAGGGGAGCAGTACTTC. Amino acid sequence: CASSLGQGAGEQYF.